The source of this T cell receptor (beta chain) is a study of cytomegalovirus exposure and HLA in healthy donors. Looked up from germline, CDR1 is SGHTA and CDR2 is FQGNSA. There are 16 residues in the CDR3. The V gene lost 0 bases and the J gene lost 1 base, with 11 bases spanning the gap. Vbeta (60) and Jbeta (13) primers were used in the PCR. Produced via immunoSEQ multiplex PCR; TCRdb's table is partial and in-frame only. Among around 190,000 clones listed, roughly four fifths were seen once. The sequencing input was PBMCs. This chain connects TRBV7-2 to TRBJ2-3, with a tentative D call TRBD2 (5 bases). This receptor was taken from a woman between 45 and 65 years old in good health and CMV-seronegative. The CDR3 loop reads CASSLALAGGTDTQYF. The CDR3 DNA reads as TGTGCCAGCAGCTTAGCGCTGGCGGGTGGCACAGATACGCAGTATTTT.